The 2 T cell receptor beta chains below were found in one sample sequenced in a study of shared clonotypes between healthy human individuals. Method: immunoSEQ multiplex PCR; TCRdb's copy keeps in-frame clones and lacks some. The profile shows 550,000 to 700,000 clones, 73% of them singletons. Material for sequencing was memory CD4+ T cells sorted from blood. The subset was: CD45RA-negative fraction. The source of these receptors is a woman between 25 and 40 years old in good health.

The chain carries TRBV30 and TRBJ1-3; TRBD1 might be the D (6 bases). Per germline, CDR1 GTSNPN and CDR2 SVGIG (reference sequence). The V end lost 2 bases, the J end lost 1 base, and 12 bases lay between the germline ends. There are 15 residues in the CDR3. The CDR3: CAWSSRGSSGNTIYF. CDR3 nucleotide sequence: TGTGCCTGGAGTTCCAGGGGCTCTTCTGGAAACACCATATATTTT.

V usage is TRBV11-2 and J usage is TRBJ2-3, with 10 bases fitting TRBD2. The CDR3 runs to 14 residues. Germline V gives CDR1 SGHAT, CDR2 FQNNGV. The junction had 2 bases not matched to a gene; V was cut back by 3 bases and J by 5 bases. The CDR3 here is CASSLLAGVDTQYF. The CDR3 coding sequence is TGTGCCAGCAGCTTGCTAGCGGGAGTAGATACGCAGTATTTT. Variable domain in full (rest from reference TRBV11-2 and TRBJ2-3): EAGVAQSPRYKIIEKRQSVAFWCNPISGHATLYWYQQILGQGPKLLIQFQNNGVVDDSQLPKDRFSAERLKGVDSTLKIQPAKLEDSAVYLCASSLLAGVDTQYFGPGTRLTVL.